This T cell receptor (beta chain) was recovered during a study of shared T cell receptors in the human thymus. This clone was seen more than once but under ten times. The germline gives CDR1 LGHNA, CDR2 YSLEER. The CDR3 runs 18 residues. V lost 1 base, J lost 2 bases, and 9 bases stayed unmatched. The protocol was immunoSEQ multiplex PCR, while the TCRdb copy is restricted to in-frame clones and leaves out a portion. This sample has 630,000 or so clones, with 87% found just once. These data were likewise used in another study, on human thymus T cells. This second study notes: Thymus was obtained from resections taken during corrective heart surgery. Biased V and J segment usage appeared in thymus and peripheral blood. Thymic repertoires from unrelated individuals overlapped highly, related research reported.

The gene calls are TRBV4-3 and TRBJ1-3, with 9 bases matching TRBD1. Sequenced material: thymocytes. This receptor was taken from a boy in the first two years of life with a congenital heart defect. CDR3 nucleotides: TGCGCCAGCAGCCAAGGGGGACAGGGAGAGCGCGCTGGAAACACCATATATTTT. Translation: CASSQGGQGERAGNTIYF.